This TCR beta chain originates from a study of blood T cell repertoires in COVID-19. Study at large: Samples taken during acute and convalescent COVID-19 were collected in the United States, Italy and Spain. T cells, B-cell-depleted T cells, or PBMCs provided the cDNA or gDNA that served as material.

In the original analysis: Estimation of nucleated cell counts was performed using reference gene primer amplification. Measured with immunoSEQ multiplex PCR; TCRdb has only the in-frame clones, and not every one. V, J and clone size derive from that table, while D and trimming were established from the DNA sequence. The sample holds 200,000 to 250,000 clones; around 84% are singletons and the top ten take over 9.5%. Trimming stripped 5 bases from V and 0 bases from J, with 11 bases between. The germline V gene has CDR1 MNHEY and CDR2 SMNVEV (reference sequence). CDR3 length equals 14 residues. Followed over time, Seattle patients had been enrolled while infection was active.

This chain uses TRBV27 with TRBJ2-7; D call uncertain. The sequence derives from an elderly woman with COVID-19, enrolled during active disease. Material for sequencing was peripheral blood. CDR3 nucleotide sequence: TGTGCCAGCAGTCCCCGCCGTAGCTCCTACGAGCAGTACGTC. As protein: CASSPRRSSYEQYV.